This entry describes one T cell receptor (beta chain). What it binds is not known. 60 Vbeta and 13 Jbeta primers were used in PCR. The method was immunoSEQ multiplex PCR; TCRdb's version includes in-frame clones alone and lacks a portion of them. Among some 200,000 clones listed, over 60% were seen once. The CDR3 consists of 16 residues. The ends were cut back, 0 bases at V and 0 bases at J, with 13 bases in the middle. Germline-derived CDR1 and CDR2 are SGHRS and YFSETQ. The data derive from a study of cytomegalovirus exposure and HLA in healthy donors. Study-wide points: The HLA-A and HLA-B alleles of most subjects were reportedly predicted accurately from TCR beta sequences. When analyzed later, the rates of TCR association showed variation by HLA locus, with DRB1 the most and HLA-C the fewest.

This clonotype originated in a woman aged 50 to 60 in good health and CMV-seronegative. Sequencing used PBMCs. The chain recombines TRBV5-1 with TRBJ2-7; possible D gene TRBD2, 6 bases. The CDR3 sequence is CASSLGGDRSSYEQYF. The CDR3 nucleotides read TGCGCCAGCAGCTTGGGGGGGGACCGGAGCTCCTACGAGCAGTACTTC.